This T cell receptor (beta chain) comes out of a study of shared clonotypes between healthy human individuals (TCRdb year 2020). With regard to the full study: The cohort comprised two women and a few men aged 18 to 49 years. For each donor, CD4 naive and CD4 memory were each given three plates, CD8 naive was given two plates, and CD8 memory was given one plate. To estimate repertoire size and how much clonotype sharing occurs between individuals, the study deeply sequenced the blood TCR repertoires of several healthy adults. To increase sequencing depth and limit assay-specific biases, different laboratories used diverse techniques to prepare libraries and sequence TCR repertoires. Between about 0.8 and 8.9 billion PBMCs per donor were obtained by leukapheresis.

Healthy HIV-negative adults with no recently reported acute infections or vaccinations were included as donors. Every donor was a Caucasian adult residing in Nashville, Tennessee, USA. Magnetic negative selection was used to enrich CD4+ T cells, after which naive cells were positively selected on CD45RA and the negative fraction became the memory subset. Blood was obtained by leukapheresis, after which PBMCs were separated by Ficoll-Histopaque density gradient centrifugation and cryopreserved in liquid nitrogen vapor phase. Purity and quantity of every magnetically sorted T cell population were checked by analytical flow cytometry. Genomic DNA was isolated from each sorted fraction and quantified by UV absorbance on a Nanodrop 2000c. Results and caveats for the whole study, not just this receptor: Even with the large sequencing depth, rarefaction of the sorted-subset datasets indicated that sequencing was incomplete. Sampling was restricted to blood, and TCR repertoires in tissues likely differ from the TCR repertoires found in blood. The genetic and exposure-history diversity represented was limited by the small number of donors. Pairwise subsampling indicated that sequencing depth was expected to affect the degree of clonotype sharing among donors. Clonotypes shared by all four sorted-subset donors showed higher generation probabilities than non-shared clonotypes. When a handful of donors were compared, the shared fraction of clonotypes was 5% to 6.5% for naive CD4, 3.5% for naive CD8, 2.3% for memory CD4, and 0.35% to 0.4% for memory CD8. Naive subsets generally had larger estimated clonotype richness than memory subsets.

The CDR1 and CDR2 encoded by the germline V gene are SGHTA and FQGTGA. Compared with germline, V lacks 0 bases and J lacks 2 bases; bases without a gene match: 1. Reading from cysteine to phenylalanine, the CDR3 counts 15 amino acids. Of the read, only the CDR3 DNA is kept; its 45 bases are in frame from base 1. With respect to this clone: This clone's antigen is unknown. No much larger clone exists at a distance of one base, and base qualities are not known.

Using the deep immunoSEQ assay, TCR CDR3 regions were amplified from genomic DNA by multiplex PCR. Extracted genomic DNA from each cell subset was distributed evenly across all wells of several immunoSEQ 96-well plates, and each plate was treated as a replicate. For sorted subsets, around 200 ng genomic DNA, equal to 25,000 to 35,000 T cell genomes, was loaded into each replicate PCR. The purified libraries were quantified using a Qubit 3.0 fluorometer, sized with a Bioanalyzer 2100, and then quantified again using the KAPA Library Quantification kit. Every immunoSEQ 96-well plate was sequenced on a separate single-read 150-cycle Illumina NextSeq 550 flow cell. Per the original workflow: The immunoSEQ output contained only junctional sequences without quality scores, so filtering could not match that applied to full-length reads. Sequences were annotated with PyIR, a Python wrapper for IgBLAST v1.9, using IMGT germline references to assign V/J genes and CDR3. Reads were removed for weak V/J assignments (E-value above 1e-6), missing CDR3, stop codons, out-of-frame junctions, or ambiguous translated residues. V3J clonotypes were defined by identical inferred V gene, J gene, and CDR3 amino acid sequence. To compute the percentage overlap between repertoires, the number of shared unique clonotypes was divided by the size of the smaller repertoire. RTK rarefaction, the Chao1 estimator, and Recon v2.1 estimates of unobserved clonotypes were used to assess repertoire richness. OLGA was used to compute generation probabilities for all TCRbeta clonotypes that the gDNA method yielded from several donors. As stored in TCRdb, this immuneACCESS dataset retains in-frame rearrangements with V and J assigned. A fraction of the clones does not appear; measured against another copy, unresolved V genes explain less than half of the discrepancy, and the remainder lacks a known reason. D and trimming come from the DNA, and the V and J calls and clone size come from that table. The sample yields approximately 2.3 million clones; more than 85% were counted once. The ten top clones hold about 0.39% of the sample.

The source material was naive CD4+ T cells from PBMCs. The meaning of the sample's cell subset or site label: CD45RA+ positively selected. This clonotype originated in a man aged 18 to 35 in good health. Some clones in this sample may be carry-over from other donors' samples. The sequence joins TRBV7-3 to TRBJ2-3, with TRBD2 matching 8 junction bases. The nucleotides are TGTGCCAGCAGCTTAACGGGACTAGACACAGATACGCAGTATTTT. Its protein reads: CASSLTGLDTDTQYF.